Here is one TCR beta chain with its context. The data are from a study of blood T cells in healthy people across ages. Germline V lookup: CDR1 MNHNS, CDR2 SASEGT. V shed 6 bases, J shed 5 bases, and the junction held 13 bases outside the gene matches. This CDR3 region has 17 residues. With a J-beta primer mix and a sample-barcoded 5' primer, a second PCR ran about 6 to 11 cycles. In TCRdb, the 5' RACE reads were re-called with MiXCR into one record per CDR3 protein. The sample contains 550,000 to 700,000 distinct CDR3 sequences, about 26% of which appear only once. The rearrangement uses TRBV6-1 and TRBJ2-5; TRBD2 agrees at 12 bases. The clonotype comes from a woman in her sixties or seventies in good health. The sample taken for sequencing was blood. The CDR3 loop is CASRDGLAGPIPETQYF. As DNA, the CDR3 is TGTGCCAGCAGGGACGGACTAGCGGGGCCCATCCCGGAGACCCAGTACTTC.